This T cell receptor beta chain was documented in a study of cytomegalovirus exposure and HLA in healthy donors. Looking at the study overall: From about 180 million T cells, an earlier analysis saw some 120 million unique TCR beta sequences. Study conclusions and caveats: When presence/absence was analysed, sequencing depth was taken to be roughly uniform across donors. Earlier analysis found most TCR beta V segments productive about 90% or about 30% of the time.

It was healthy bone marrow donors who served as donors. The PCR was carried out with 60 Vbeta primers and 13 Jbeta primers. TCRdb's copy holds only in-frame clones and misses some; the assay was immunoSEQ multiplex PCR. The sample yields around 110,000 clones, 60% to 70% seen once. With respect to this clone: No antigen is known for it.

This CDR3 spans 16 amino acids. V lost 6 bases and J lost 7; bases outside the gene matches: 15. The V gene's germline CDR1 is SNHLY and CDR2 FYNNEI. The receptor's source is a woman aged 40 to 50 in good health and CMV-seropositive. Sequencing was carried out using PBMCs. The J gene is TRBJ2-1, the V gene TRBV2; TRBD2 aligns across 7 bases. CDR3 protein: CASRKRTSGSMNEQFF. The CDR3, as DNA: TGTGCCAGCAGGAAGAGGACTAGTGGGAGTATGAATGAGCAGTTCTTC.